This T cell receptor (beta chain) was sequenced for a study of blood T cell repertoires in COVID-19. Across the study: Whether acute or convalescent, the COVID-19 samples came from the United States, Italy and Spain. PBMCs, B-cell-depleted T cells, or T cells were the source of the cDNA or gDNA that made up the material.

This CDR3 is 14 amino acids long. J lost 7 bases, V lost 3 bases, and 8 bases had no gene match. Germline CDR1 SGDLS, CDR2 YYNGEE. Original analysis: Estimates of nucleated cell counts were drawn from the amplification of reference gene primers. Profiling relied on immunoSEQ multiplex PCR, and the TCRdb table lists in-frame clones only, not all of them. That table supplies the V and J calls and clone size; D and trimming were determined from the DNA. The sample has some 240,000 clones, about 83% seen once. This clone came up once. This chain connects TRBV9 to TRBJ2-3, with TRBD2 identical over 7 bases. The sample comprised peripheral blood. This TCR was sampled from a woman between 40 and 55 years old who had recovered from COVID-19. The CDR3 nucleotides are TGTGCCAGCAGCGCAGGACTAGAAGGCCATACGCAGTATTTT. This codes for CASSAGLEGHTQYF.